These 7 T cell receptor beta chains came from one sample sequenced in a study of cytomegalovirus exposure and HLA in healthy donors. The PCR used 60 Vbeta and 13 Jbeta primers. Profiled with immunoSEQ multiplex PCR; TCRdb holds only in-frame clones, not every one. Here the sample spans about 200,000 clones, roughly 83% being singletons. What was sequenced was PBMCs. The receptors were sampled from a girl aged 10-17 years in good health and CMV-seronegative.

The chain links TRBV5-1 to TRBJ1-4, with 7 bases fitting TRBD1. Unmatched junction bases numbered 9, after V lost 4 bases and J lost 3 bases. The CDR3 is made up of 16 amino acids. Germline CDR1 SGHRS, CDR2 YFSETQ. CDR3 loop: CASSRGRVISNEKLFF. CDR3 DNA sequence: TGCGCCAGCAGCAGGGGGCGAGTTATATCTAATGAAAAACTGTTTTTT.

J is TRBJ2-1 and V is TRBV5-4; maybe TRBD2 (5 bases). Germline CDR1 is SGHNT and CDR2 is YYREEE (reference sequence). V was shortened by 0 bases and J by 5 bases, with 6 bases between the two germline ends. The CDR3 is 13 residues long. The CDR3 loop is CASSLARDNEQFF. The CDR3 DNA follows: TGTGCCAGCAGCTTGGCGCGGGACAATGAGCAGTTCTTC.

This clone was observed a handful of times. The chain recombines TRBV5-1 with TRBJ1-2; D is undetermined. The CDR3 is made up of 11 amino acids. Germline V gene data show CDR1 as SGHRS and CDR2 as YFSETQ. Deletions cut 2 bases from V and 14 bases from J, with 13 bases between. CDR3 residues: CASSLEGAETF. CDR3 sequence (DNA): TGCGCCAGCAGCTTAGAGGGAGCGGAAACCTTC.

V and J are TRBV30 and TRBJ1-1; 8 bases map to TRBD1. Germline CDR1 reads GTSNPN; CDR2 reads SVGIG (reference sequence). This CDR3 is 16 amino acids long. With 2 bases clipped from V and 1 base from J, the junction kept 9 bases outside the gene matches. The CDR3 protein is CAWSRPLGTGNTEAFF. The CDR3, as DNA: TGTGCCTGGAGTCGTCCGCTCGGGACAGGGAACACTGAAGCTTTCTTT.

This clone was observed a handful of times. CDR3 in DNA: TGCGCCAGCAGCCAAGATAGAACGTCAGGGTATGAAAAACTGTTTTTT. Translated, it gives CASSQDRTSGYEKLFF. This sequence joins TRBV4-3 and TRBJ1-4, with D possibly TRBD1 on 5 matching bases. Trimming cost V 0 bases and J 6 bases, with 14 bases left between them. The germline V gene encodes CDR1 LGHNA and CDR2 YSLEER. The CDR3 is 16 amino acids.

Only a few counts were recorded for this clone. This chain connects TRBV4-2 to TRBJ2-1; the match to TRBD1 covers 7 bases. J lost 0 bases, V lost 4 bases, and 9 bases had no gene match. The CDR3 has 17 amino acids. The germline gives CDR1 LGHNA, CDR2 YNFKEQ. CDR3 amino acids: CASSPRGGQSSYNEQFF. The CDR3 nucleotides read TGTGCCAGCAGCCCCCGAGGGGGCCAGAGCTCCTACAATGAGCAGTTCTTC.

This CDR3 reads CASSQDHAVAPGMAGYTF. The CDR3 nucleotides read TGTGCCAGCAGCCAAGATCACGCAGTGGCCCCAGGCATGGCTGGCTACACCTTC. The V gene is TRBV4-2, the J gene TRBJ1-2; D is undetermined. The ends were cut back, 0 bases at V and 7 bases at J, with 24 bases in the middle. The CDR3 extends over 18 amino acids. Germline V gene data show CDR1 as LGHNA and CDR2 as YNFKEQ.